This T cell receptor beta chain was observed in a study of control samples from healthy donors and cancer patients. In this sample, this clone turned up once. Looked up from germline, CDR1 is MDHEN and CDR2 is SYDVKM. This CDR3 is built from 14 residues. V was cut by 2 bases and J by 1 base, with 8 bases left in between. This table comes from immunoSEQ multiplex PCR, and its TCRdb copy is limited to in-frame clones, with some not included. The sample comprises over 40,000 clones, 85% to 90% of which are singletons, and 40% rests with the top ten. This chain connects TRBV28 to TRBJ2-5, with a possible D match to TRBD1 (6 bases). The TCR comes from a man between 45 and 60 years old with head and neck cancer. The sample consisted of PBMCs. Here the CDR3 reads CASSLGGSQETQYF. CDR3 in DNA: TGTGCCAGCAGTTTAGGGGGCTCCCAAGAGACCCAGTACTTC.